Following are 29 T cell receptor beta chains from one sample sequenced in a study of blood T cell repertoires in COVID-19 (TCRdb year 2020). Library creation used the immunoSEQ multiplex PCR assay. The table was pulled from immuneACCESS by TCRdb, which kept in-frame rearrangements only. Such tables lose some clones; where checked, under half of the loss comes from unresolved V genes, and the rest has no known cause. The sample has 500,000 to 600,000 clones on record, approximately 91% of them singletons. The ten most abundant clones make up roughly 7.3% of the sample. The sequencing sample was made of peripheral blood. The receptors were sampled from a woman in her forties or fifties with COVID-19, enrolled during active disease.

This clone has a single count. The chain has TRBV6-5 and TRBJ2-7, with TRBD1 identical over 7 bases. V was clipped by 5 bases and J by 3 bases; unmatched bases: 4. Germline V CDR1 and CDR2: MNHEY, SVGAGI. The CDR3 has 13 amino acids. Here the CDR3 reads CASSMGQNYEQYF. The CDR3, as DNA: TGTGCCAGCAGTATGGGACAGAACTACGAGCAGTACTTC.

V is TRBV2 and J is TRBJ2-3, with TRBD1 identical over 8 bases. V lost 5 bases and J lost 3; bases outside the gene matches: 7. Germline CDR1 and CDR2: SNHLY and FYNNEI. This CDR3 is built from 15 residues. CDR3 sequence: CASSKDRVGTDTQYF. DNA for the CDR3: TGTGCCAGCAGTAAGGACAGGGTAGGAACAGATACGCAGTATTTT.

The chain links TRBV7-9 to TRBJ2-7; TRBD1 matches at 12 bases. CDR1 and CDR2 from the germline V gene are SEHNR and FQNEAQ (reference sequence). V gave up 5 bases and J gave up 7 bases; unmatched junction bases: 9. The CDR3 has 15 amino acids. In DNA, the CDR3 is TGTGCCAGCAGCGTGGGGACAGGGGGCAGGGAGGAGCAGTACTTC. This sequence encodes CASSVGTGGREEQYF.

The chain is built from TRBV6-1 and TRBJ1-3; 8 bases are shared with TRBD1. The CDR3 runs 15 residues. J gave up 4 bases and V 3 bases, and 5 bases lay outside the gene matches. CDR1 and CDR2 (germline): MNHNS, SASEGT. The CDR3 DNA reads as TGTGCCAGCAGTGACAGGGGGCAGAAGGGAAACACCATATATTTT. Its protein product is CASSDRGQKGNTIYF.

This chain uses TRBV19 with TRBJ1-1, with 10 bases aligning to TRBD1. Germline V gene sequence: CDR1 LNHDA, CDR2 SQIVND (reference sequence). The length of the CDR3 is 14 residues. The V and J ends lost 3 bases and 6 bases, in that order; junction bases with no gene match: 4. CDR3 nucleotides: TGTGCCAGTAGTATTGGACAGGGGGATGCTGAAGCTTTCTTT. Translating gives CASSIGQGDAEAFF.

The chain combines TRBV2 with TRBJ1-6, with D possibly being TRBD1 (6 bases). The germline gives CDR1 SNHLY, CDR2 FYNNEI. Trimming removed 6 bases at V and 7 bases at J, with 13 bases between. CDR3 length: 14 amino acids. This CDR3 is CASREQGTNSPLHF. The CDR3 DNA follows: TGTGCCAGCAGGGAGCAGGGGACCAATTCACCCCTCCACTTT.

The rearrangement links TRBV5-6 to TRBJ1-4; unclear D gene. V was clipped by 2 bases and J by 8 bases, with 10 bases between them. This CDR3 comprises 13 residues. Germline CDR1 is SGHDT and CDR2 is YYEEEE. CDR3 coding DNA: TGTGCCAGCAGCTTTTTCGACACAGAAAAACTGTTTTTT. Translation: CASSFFDTEKLFF. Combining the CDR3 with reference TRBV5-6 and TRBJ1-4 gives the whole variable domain DAGVTQSPTHLIKTRGQQVTLRCSPKSGHDTVSWYQQALGQGPQFIFQYYEEEERQRGNFPDRFSGHQFPNYSSELNVNALLLGDSALYLCASSFFDTEKLFFGSGTQLSVL.

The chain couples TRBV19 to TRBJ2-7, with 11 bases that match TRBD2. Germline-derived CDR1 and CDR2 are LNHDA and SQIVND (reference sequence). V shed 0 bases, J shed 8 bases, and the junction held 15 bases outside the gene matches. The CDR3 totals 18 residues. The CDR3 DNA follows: TGTGCCAGTAGTATAGAAGGGACTAGCGGCCCCGGGGAAAAAAAGCAGTACTTC. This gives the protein CASSIEGTSGPGEKKQYF.

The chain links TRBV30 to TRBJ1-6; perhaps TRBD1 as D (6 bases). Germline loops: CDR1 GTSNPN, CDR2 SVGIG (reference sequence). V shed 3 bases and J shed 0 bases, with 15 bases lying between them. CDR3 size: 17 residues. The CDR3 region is CAWSLDRTSSYNSPLHF. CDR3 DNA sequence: TGTGCCTGGAGCTTAGACAGGACGAGCTCCTATAATTCACCCCTCCACTTT.

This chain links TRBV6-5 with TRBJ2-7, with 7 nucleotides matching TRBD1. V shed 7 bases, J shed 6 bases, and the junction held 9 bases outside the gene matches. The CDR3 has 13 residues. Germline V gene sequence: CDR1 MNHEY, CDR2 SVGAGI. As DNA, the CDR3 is TGTGCCAGCACCCTAGACAGGGTAGGCGAGCAGTACTTC. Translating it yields CASTLDRVGEQYF.

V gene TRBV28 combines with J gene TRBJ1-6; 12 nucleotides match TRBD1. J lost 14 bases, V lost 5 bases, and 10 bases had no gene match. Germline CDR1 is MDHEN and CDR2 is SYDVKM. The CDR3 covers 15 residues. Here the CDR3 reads CASSPGTGGLGSLHF. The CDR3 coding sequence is TGTGCCAGCAGTCCCGGGACAGGGGGCCTAGGTTCCCTCCACTTT.

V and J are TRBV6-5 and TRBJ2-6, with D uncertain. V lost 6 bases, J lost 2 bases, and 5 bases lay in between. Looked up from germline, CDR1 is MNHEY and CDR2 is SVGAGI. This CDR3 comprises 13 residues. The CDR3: CASRSTGANVLTF. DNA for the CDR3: TGTGCCAGCAGGAGCACTGGGGCCAACGTCCTGACTTTC.

The CDR3 is CASSQQGSQNTQYF. CDR3 sequence (DNA): TGCGCCAGCAGCCAACAGGGGTCGCAGAATACGCAGTATTTT. The chain employs TRBV5-1 and TRBJ2-3; TRBD1 matches 7 bases. Germline V gene data show CDR1 as SGHRS and CDR2 as YFSETQ. J lost 7 bases, V lost 4 bases, and 9 bases had no gene match. The CDR3 length is 14 residues. Using reference TRBV5-1 and TRBJ2-3 for the parts outside the CDR3, the full variable domain is KAGVTQTPRYLIKTRGQQVTLSCSPISGHRSVSWYQQTPGQGLQFLFEYFSETQRNKGNFPGRFSGRQFSNSRSEMNVSTLELGDSALYLCASSQQGSQNTQYFGPGTRLTVL.

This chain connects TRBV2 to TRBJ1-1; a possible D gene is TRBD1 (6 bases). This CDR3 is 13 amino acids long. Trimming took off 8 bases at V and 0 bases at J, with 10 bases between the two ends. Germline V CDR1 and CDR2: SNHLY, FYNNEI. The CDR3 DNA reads TGTGCCAGCGGACAGTACTTGAACACTGAAGCTTTCTTT. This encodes CASGQYLNTEAFF. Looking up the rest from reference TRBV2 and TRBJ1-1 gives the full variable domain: EPEVTQTPSHQVTQMGQEVILRCVPISNHLYFYWYRQILGQKVEFLVSFYNNEISEKSEIFDDQFSVERPDGSNFTLKIRSTKLEDSAMYFCASGQYLNTEAFFGQGTRLTVV.

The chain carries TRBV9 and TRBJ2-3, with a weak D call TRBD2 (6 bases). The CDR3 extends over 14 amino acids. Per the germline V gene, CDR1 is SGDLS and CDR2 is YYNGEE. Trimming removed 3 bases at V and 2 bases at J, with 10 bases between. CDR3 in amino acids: CASSDSGFTDTQYF. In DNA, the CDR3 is TGTGCCAGCAGCGATAGCGGTTTCACAGATACGCAGTATTTT. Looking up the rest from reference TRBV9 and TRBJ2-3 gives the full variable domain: DSGVTQTPKHLITATGQRVTLRCSPRSGDLSVYWYQQSLDQGLQFLIQYYNGEERAKGNILERFSAQQFPDLHSELNLSSLELGDSALYFCASSDSGFTDTQYFGPGTRLTVL.

As DNA, the CDR3 is TGTGCCAGCAGCCAAGTTAACTCCTACGAGCAGTACTTC. Translated: CASSQVNSYEQYF. J is TRBJ2-7 and V is TRBV3-1 (or the pseudogene TRBV3-2); D not resolved. Germline CDR1 and CDR2: LGHDT and YNNKEL (reference sequence). V dropped 1 base and J dropped 0 bases, with 4 bases sitting between them. The CDR3 consists of 13 residues.

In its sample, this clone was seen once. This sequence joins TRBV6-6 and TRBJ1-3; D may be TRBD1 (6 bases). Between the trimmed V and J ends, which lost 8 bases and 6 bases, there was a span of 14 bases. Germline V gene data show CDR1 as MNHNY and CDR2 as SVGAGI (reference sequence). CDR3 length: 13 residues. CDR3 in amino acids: CASDAGAKNTIYF. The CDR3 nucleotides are TGTGCCAGCGACGCGGGGGCGAAAAACACCATATATTTT.

CDR3 sequence reads: CASSERSGDSYEQYF. CDR3 nucleotide sequence: TGTGCCAGCAGTGAACGGTCGGGAGACTCCTACGAGCAGTACTTC. V usage is TRBV2 and J usage is TRBJ2-7, with D perhaps matching TRBD2 (6 bases). This CDR3 contains 15 residues. Germline CDR1 SNHLY, CDR2 FYNNEI. V was shortened by 2 bases and J by 0 bases, with 11 bases between the two germline ends.

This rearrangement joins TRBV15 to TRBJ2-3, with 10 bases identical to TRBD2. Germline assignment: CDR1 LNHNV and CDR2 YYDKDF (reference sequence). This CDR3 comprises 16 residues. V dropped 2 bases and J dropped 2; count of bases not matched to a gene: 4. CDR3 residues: CATSRLSGGPTDTQYF. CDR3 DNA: TGTGCCACCAGCAGACTTAGCGGGGGGCCCACAGATACGCAGTATTTT.

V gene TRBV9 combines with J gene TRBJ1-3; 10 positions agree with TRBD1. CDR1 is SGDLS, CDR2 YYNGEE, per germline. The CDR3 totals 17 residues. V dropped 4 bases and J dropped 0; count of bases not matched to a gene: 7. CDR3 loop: CASSFRTGGYSGNTIYF. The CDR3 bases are TGTGCCAGCAGCTTCCGGACAGGGGGGTACTCTGGAAACACCATATATTTT.

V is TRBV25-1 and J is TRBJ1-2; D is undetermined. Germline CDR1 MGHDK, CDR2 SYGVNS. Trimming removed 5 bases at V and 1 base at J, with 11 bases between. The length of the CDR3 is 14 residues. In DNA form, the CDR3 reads TGTGCCAGCAGTAAGCCCCCGGGTAACTATGGCTACACCTTC. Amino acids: CASSKPPGNYGYTF.

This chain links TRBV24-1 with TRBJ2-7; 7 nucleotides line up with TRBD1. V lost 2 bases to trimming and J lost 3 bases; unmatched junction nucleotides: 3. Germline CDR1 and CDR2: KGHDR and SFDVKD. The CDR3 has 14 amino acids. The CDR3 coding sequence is TGTGCCACCAGTGATTCGACAGGGAACTACGAGCAGTACTTC. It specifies CATSDSTGNYEQYF.

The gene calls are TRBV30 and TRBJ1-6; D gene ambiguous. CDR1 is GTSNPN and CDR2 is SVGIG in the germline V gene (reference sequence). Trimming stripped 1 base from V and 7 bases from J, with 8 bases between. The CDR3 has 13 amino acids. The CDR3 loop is CAWSEGGNSPLHF. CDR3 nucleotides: TGTGCCTGGAGTGAGGGCGGGAATTCACCCCTCCACTTT.

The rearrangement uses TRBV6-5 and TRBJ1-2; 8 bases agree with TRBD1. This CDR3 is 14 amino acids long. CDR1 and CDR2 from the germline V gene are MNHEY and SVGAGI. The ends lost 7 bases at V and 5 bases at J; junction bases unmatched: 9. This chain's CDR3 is CASTPLGTGYGYTF. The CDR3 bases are TGTGCCAGCACCCCCCTTGGGACAGGATATGGCTACACCTTC.

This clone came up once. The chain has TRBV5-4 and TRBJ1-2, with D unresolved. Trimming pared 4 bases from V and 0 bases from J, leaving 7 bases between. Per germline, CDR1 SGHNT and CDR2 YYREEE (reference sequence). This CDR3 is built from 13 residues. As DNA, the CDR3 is TGTGCCAGCAGCACCTTAGCTAACTATGGCTACACCTTC. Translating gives CASSTLANYGYTF. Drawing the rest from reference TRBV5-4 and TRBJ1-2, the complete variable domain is ETGVTQSPTHLIKTRGQQVTLRCSSQSGHNTVSWYQQALGQGPQFIFQYYREEENGRGNFPPRFSGLQFPNYSSELNVNALELDDSALYLCASSTLANYGYTFGSGTRLTVV.

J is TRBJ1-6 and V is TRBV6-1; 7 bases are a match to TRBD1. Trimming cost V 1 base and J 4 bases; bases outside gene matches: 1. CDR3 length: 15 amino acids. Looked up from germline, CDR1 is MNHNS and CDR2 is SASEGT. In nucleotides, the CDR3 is TGTGCCAGCAGTGAAGAGGGACAGTATAATTCACCCCTCCACTTT. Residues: CASSEEGQYNSPLHF.

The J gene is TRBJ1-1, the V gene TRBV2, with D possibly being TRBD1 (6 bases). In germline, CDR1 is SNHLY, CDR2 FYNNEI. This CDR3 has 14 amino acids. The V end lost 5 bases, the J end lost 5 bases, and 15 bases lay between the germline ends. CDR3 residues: CASSLPRGITEAFF. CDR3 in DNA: TGTGCCAGCAGTCTTCCCAGGGGTATTACTGAAGCTTTCTTT. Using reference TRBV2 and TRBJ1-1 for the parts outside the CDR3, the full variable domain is EPEVTQTPSHQVTQMGQEVILRCVPISNHLYFYWYRQILGQKVEFLVSFYNNEISEKSEIFDDQFSVERPDGSNFTLKIRSTKLEDSAMYFCASSLPRGITEAFFGQGTRLTVV.

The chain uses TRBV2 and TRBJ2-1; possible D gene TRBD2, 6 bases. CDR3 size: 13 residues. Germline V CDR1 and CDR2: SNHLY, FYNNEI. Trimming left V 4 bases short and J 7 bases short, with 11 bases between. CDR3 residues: CASSATRGNEQFF. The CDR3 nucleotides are TGTGCCAGCAGTGCGACTAGGGGAAATGAGCAGTTCTTC.

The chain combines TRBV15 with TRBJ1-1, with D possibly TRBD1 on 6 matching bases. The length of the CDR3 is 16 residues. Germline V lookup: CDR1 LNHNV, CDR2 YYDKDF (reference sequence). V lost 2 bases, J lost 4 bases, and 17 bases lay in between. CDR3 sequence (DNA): TGTGCCACCAGCAGACTCCAGGGGTTAGGGAGCACTGAAGCTTTCTTT. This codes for CATSRLQGLGSTEAFF.